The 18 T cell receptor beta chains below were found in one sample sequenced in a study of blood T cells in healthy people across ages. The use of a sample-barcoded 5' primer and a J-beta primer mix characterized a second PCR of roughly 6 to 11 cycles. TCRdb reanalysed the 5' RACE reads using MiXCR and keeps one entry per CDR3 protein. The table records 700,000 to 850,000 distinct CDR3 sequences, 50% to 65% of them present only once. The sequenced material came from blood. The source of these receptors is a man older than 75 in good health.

The CDR3 protein is CATSRDFGLVYEQYF. CDR3 sequence (DNA): TGTGCCACCAGCAGAGATTTTGGGCTAGTTTACGAGCAGTACTTC. The chain carries TRBV15 and TRBJ2-7; no definite D call. The ends were cut back, 0 bases at V and 4 bases at J, with 13 bases in the middle. The germline V gene has CDR1 LNHNV and CDR2 YYDKDF (reference sequence). This CDR3 is built from 15 residues.

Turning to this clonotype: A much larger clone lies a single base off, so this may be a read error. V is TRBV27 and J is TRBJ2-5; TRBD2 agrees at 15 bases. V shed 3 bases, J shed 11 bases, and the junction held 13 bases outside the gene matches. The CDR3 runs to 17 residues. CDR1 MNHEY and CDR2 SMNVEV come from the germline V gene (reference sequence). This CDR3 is CASSFRTSGRAYNEQYF. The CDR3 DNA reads TGTGCCAGCAGTTTTAGGACTAGCGGGAGGGCCTATAATGAGCAGTACTTC.

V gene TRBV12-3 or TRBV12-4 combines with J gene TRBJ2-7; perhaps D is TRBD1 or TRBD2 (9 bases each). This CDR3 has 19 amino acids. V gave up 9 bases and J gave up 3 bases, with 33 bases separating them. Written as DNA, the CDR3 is TGTGCCAGTAGCCCTTACAGGGGGCGGTTGCGGGAGGGCCGCTACGAGCAGTACTTC. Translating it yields CASSPYRGRLREGRYEQYF.

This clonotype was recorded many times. The DNA of the CDR3 is TGCAGCGTTGAACTAGCGGGAGGGCCGAATGAGCAGTTCTTC. Protein product: CSVELAGGPNEQFF. The V and J genes are TRBV29-1 and TRBJ2-1; 12 bases are shared with TRBD2. The CDR3 is 14 residues long. Trimming at V came to 2 bases and at J to 7 bases, leaving 3 bases not matched to a gene. Germline V gene sequence: CDR1 SQVTM, CDR2 ANQGSEA.

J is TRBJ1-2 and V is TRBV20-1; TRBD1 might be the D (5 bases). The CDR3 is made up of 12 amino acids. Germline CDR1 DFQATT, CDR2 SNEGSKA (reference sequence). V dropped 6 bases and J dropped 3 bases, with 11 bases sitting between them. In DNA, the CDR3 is TGCAGTGCGATTACGGGGGACTATGGCTACACCTTC. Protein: CSAITGDYGYTF.

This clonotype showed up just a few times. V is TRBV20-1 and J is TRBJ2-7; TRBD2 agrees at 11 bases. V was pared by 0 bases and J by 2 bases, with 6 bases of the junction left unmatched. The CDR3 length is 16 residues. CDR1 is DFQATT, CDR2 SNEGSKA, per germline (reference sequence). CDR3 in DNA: TGCAGTGCTAGAGATTCGGCTAGCGGGGGGCCCTACGAGCAGTACTTC. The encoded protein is CSARDSASGGPYEQYF.

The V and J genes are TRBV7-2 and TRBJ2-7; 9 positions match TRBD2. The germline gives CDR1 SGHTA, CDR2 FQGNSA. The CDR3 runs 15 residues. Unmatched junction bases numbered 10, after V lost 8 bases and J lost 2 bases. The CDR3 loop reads CASGVIAGAPYEQYF. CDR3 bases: TGTGCCAGCGGGGTGATAGCGGGAGCCCCCTACGAGCAGTACTTC.

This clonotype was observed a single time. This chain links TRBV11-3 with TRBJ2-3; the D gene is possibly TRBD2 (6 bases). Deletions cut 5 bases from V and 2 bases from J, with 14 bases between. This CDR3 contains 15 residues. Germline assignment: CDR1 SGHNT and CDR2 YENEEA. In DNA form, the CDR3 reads TGTGCCAGCAGCCAGGGACTCAAGCTCACAGATACGCAGTATTTT. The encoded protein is CASSQGLKLTDTQYF.

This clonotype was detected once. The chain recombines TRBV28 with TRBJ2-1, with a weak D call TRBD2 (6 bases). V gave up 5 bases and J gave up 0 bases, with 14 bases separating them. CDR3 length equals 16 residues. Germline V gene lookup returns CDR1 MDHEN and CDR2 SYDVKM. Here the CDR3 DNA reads TGTGCCAGCAGTCTAGTACTAGCTAGCTCCTACAATGAGCAGTTCTTC. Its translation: CASSLVLASSYNEQFF.

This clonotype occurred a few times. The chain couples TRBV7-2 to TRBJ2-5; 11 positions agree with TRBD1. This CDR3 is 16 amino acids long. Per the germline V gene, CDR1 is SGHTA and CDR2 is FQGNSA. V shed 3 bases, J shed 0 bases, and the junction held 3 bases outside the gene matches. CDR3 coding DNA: TGTGCCAGCAGCTTCGGACAGGGGGCCTACCAAGAGACCCAGTACTTC. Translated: CASSFGQGAYQETQYF.

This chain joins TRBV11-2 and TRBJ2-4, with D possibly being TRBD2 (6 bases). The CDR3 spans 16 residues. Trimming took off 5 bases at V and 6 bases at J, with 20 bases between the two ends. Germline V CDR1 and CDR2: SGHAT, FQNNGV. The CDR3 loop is CASSPNVGGGLNIQYF. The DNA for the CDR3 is TGTGCCAGCAGCCCTAACGTGGGGGGAGGCCTAAACATTCAGTACTTC.

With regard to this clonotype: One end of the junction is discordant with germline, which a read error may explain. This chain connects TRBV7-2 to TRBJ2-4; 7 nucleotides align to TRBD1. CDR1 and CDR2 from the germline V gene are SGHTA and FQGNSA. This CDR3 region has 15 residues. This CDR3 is CANSARQGVRDIQYF. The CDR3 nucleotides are TGTGCCAACAGCGCCCGACAGGGAGTGAGGGACATTCAGTACTTC.

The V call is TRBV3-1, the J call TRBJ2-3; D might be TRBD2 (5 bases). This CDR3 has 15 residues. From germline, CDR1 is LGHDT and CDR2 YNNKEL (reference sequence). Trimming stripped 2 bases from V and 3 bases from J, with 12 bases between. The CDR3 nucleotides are TGTGCCAGCAGCCAACTCGGAGCGGCAACAGATACGCAGTATTTT. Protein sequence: CASSQLGAATDTQYF.

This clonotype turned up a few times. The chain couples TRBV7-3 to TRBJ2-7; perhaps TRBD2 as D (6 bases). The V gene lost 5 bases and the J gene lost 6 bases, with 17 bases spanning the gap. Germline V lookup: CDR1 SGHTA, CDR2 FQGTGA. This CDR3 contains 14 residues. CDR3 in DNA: TGTGCCAGCAGCCCGTTGACTAGTTCGCCCGAGCAGTACTTC. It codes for CASSPLTSSPEQYF. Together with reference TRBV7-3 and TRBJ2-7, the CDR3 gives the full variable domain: GAGVSQTPSNKVTEKGKYVELRCDPISGHTALYWYRQSLGQGPEFLIYFQGTGAADDSGLPNDRFFAVRPEGSVSTLKIQRTERGDSAVYLCASSPLTSSPEQYFGPGTRLTVT.

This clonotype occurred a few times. CDR3 sequence: CSGGGLYNEQFF. Written as DNA, the CDR3 is TGCAGCGGGGGTGGGTTGTACAATGAGCAGTTCTTC. This chain joins TRBV29-1 and TRBJ2-1; D is ambiguous. The germline V gene encodes CDR1 SQVTM and CDR2 ANQGSEA. V shed 7 bases and J shed 4 bases, with 11 bases lying between them. CDR3 length: 12 amino acids.

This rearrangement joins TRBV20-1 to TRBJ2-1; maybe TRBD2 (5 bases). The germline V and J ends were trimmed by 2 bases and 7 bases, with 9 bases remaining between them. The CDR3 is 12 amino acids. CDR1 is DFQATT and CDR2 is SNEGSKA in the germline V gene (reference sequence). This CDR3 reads CSARPGINEQFF. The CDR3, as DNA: TGCAGTGCTAGACCCGGGATTAATGAGCAGTTCTTC.

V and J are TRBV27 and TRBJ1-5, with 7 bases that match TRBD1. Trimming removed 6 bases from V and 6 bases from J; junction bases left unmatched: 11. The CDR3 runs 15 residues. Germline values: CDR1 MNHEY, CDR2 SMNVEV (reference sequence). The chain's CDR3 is CASSKAGGFGQPQHF. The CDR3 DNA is TGTGCCAGCAGCAAGGCAGGGGGGTTCGGTCAGCCCCAGCATTTT.

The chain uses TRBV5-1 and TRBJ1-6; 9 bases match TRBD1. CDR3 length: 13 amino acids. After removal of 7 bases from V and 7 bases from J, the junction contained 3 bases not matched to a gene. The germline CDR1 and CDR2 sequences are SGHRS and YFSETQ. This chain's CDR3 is CASGDRVNSPLHF. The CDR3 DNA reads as TGCGCCAGCGGGGACAGGGTGAATTCACCCCTCCACTTT.